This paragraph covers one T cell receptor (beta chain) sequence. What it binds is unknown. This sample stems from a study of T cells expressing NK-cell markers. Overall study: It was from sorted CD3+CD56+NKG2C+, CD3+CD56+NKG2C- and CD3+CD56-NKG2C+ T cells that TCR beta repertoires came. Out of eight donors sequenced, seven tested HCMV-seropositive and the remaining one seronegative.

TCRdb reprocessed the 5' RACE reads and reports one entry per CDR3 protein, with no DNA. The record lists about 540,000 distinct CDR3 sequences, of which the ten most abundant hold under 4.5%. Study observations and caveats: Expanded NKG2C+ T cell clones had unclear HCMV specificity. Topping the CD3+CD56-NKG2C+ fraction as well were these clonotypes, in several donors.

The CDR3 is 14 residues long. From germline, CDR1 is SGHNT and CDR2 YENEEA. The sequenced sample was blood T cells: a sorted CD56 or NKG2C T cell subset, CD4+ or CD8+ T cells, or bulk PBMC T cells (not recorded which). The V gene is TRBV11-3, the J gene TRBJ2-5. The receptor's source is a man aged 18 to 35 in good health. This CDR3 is CASSRRGVSETQYF. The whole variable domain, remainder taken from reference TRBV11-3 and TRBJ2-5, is EAGVVQSPRYKIIEKKQPVAFWCNPISGHNTLYWYLQNLGQGPELLIRYENEEAVDDSQLPKDRFSAERLKGVDSTLKIQPAELGDSAVYLCASSRRGVSETQYFGPGTRLLVL.